This T cell receptor (beta chain) is from a study of cytomegalovirus exposure and HLA in healthy donors. Germline-derived CDR1 and CDR2 are LNHDA and SQIVND (reference sequence). The J segment lost 2 bases and the V segment lost 7 bases, leaving 5 bases of the junction unmatched. The CDR3 is 14 residues long. PCR involved 60 Vbeta and 13 Jbeta primers. Sequencing used immunoSEQ multiplex PCR; TCRdb keeps in-frame clones, though not all of them. This table has over 100,000 clones, about 70% appearing once. This chain connects TRBV19 to TRBJ2-1; 7 bases line up with TRBD1. Sample: PBMCs. This receptor was obtained from a human donor in good health. The CDR3 sequence: CASTPGQPYNEQFF. The DNA for the CDR3 is TGTGCCAGTACCCCGGGACAGCCCTACAATGAGCAGTTCTTC. The full variable domain, with the rest looked up from reference TRBV19 and TRBJ2-1, is DGGITQSPKYLFRKEGQNVTLSCEQNLNHDAMYWYRQDPGQGLRLIYYSQIVNDFQKGDIAEGYSVSREKKESFPLTVTSAQKNPTAFYLCASTPGQPYNEQFFGPGTRLTVL.